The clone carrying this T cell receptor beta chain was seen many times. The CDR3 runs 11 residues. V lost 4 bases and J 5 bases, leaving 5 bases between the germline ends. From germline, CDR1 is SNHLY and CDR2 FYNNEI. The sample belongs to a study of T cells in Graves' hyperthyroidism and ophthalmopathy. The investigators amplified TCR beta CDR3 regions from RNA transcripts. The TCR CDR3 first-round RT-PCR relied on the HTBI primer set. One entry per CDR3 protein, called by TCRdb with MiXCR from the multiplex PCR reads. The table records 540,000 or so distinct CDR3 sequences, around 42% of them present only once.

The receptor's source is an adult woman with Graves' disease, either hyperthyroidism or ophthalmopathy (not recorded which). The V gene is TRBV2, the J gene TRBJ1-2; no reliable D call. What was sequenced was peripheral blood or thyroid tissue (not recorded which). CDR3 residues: CASSGVYGYTF. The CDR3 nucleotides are TGTGCCAGCAGTGGAGTTTATGGCTACACCTTC.